This is a list of T cell receptor beta chains from one sample in a study of response to subunit inactivated influenza vaccine. TCRdb analysed the RT-PCR reads with MiXCR anew, one entry per CDR3 protein. Here the sample spans 400,000 to 550,000 distinct CDR3 sequences, less than 30% being singletons. The source was CD4+ T cells sorted from PBMCs, collected more than 4 days after vaccination. The receptors were sampled from a man aged 45-65 years who received an inactivated influenza vaccine. The CDR3 runs from the conserved cysteine through the conserved F or W. The D gene is left open where the match is weak. Size tells how often a clone was seen (once, few, many) or the class of an expanded clone, and some rows leave it out.

j_call d_call cdr3_length v_call clone_size cdr3_aa cdr3_nt
TRBJ2-5 NA 15 TRBV5-1 NA CASSSDFQVQETQYF TGCGCCAGCAGCTCTGACTTTCAGGTCCAAGAGACCCAGTACTTC
TRBJ2-7 TRBD1 14 TRBV5-1 few CASSAGTGDSEQYF TGCGCCAGCAGCGCCGGGACAGGGGATAGCGAGCAGTACTTC
TRBJ2-7 NA 15 TRBV12-3/TRBV12-4 NA CASSLKLAALYEQYF TGTGCCAGCAGTTTAAAGCTAGCAGCCCTTTACGAGCAGTACTTC
TRBJ2-3 TRBD2 13 TRBV7-8 NA CASSEGTSGTQYF TGTGCCAGCAGCGAAGGGACTAGCGGGACGCAGTATTTT
TRBJ1-6 NA 17 TRBV28 NA CASSRSVPSSYNSPLHF TGTGCCAGCAGTCGATCCGTACCCAGCTCCTATAATTCACCCCTCCACTTT
TRBJ2-5 NA 14 TRBV6-1 NA CASSSQGGGETQYF TGTGCCAGCAGCTCCCAAGGGGGGGGTGAGACCCAGTACTTC
TRBJ2-1 NA 12 TRBV5-1 few CCLALYYNEQFF TGTTGTCTAGCACTATACTACAATGAGCAGTTCTTC
TRBJ2-7 TRBD1 13 TRBV11-2 few CASSQAGGSEQYF TGTGCCAGTTCCCAGGCAGGGGGCTCCGAGCAGTACTTC
TRBJ2-7 TRBD2 14 TRBV6-2/TRBV6-3 NA CASSYGGRRYEQYF TGTGCCAGCAGTTATGGCGGGAGAAGATACGAGCAGTACTTC
TRBJ2-1 NA 15 TRBV7-9 NA CASSLDSPLYNEQFF TGTGCCAGCAGCCTAGACAGTCCCCTTTACAATGAGCAGTTCTTC
TRBJ1-1 TRBD1 15 TRBV20-1 few CSARVVGTANTEAFF TGCAGTGCTAGGGTAGTGGGGACAGCAAACACTGAAGCTTTCTTT
TRBJ1-1 NA 12 TRBV5-1 few CASSLVYGEAFF TGCGCCAGCAGCTTAGTTTACGGGGAGGCTTTCTTT
TRBJ1-1 NA 15 TRBV5-1 few CASSLEPGLYTEAFF TGCGCCAGCAGCTTGGAGCCAGGACTCTACACTGAAGCTTTCTTT
TRBJ2-3 NA 16 TRBV7-2 few CASSSRSGTFTDTQYF TGTGCCAGCAGCTCCCGGTCCGGGACATTCACAGATACGCAGTATTTT
TRBJ1-1 NA 13 TRBV30 NA CAWSPGPNTEAFF TGTGCCTGGAGTCCGGGACCGAACACTGAAGCTTTCTTT
TRBJ2-7 TRBD1 14 TRBV10-3 few CAISRTGEKLEQYF TGTGCCATCAGTCGGACAGGGGAAAAGCTAGAGCAGTACTTC
TRBJ2-5 TRBD1 15 TRBV6-1 few CASSQGQGTVETQYF TGTGCCAGCAGTCAGGGACAGGGTACAGTGGAGACCCAGTACTTC
TRBJ2-6 NA 17 TRBV18 few CASSRGGGVSGANVLTF TGTGCCAGCTCACGCGGAGGAGGGGTCTCTGGGGCCAACGTCCTGACTTTC
TRBJ2-3 NA 17 TRBV9 NA CASSVEAWGGATDTQYF TGTGCCAGCAGCGTAGAGGCGTGGGGGGGGGCCACAGATACGCAGTATTTT
TRBJ2-7 NA 14 TRBV6-1 NA CASCKTGSSVKQYF TGTGCCAGCTGTAAAACGGGATCTTCCGTCAAGCAGTACTTC